Following are 28 T cell receptor beta chains from one sample sequenced in a study of cytomegalovirus exposure and HLA in healthy donors. The PCR was carried out with 60 Vbeta primers and 13 Jbeta primers. Only in-frame clones appear in the TCRdb table, and some are missing; sequencing was by immunoSEQ multiplex PCR. The repertoire includes about 190,000 clones, roughly four fifths of them detected once, and about 2% sits in the top ten. The material sequenced was PBMCs. These receptors came from a woman younger than 30 in good health and CMV-seropositive.

The gene calls are TRBV2 and TRBJ2-1; the match to TRBD2 covers 11 bases. The CDR3 sequence is 15 residues long. Looked up from germline, CDR1 is SNHLY and CDR2 is FYNNEI. V shed 6 bases and J 3 bases; nucleotides not matched to a gene: 4. The CDR3 DNA reads TGTGCCAGCAGCGCTACTAGCGGGGGCTACAATGAGCAGTTCTTC. This codes for CASSATSGGYNEQFF.

This clone was seen more than once but under ten times. The rearrangement joins TRBV5-1 to TRBJ1-1; D is perhaps TRBD1 (6 bases). V lost 3 bases and J lost 1, with 7 bases in between. Per germline, CDR1 SGHRS and CDR2 YFSETQ. The CDR3 loop spans 13 amino acids. CDR3 DNA sequence: TGCGCCAGCAGCTGGGGACAGAACACTGAAGCTTTCTTT. Amino acid sequence: CASSWGQNTEAFF.

The chain uses TRBV5-8 and TRBJ1-1, with D perhaps TRBD1 (6 bases). The germline V and J ends were trimmed by 0 bases and 3 bases, with 12 bases remaining between them. The CDR3 loop spans 15 amino acids. Looked up from germline, CDR1 is SGHTS and CDR2 is YDEGEE. For the CDR3, the DNA is TGTGCCAGCAGCTTGGTGCGCCAGGGGTACACTGAAGCTTTCTTT. Translating gives CASSLVRQGYTEAFF.

The V call is TRBV27, the J call TRBJ2-7; 9 bases are shared with TRBD1. Trimming cost V 10 bases and J 3 bases; bases outside gene matches: 7. The germline V gene encodes CDR1 MNHEY and CDR2 SMNVEV (reference sequence). This CDR3 region has 13 residues. CDR3 DNA sequence: TGTGCCACCGCGAGGACAGGGGTCTACGAGCAGTACTTC. Translated: CATARTGVYEQYF.

This clone occurred a few times. J is TRBJ1-2 and V is TRBV10-3; 8 bases line up with TRBD1. The CDR3 contains 13 residues. Germline CDR1 ENHRY, CDR2 SYGVKD. V dropped 7 bases and J dropped 3; count of bases not matched to a gene: 4. The CDR3 region is CAITQQGDYGYTF. CDR3 DNA sequence: TGTGCCATCACTCAACAGGGGGACTATGGCTACACCTTC.

The V call is TRBV4-1, the J call TRBJ2-3; no clear D gene. CDR1 is MGHRA and CDR2 is YSYEKL in the germline V gene. This CDR3 has 13 residues. Trimming pared 2 bases from V and 3 bases from J, leaving 6 bases between. The DNA of the CDR3 is TGCGCCAGCAGCCAATCCGTAACAGATACGCAGTATTTT. The encoded protein is CASSQSVTDTQYF.

This clone has just one count. The chain recombines TRBV6-5 with TRBJ2-2, with a tentative D call TRBD1 (6 bases). In germline, CDR1 is MNHEY, CDR2 SVGAGI. The CDR3 contains 15 residues. With 5 bases removed from V and 5 bases from J, the gap between germline ends came to 15 bases. CDR3 bases: TGTGCCAGCAGTCCAGGGGTGCTTAGGACCGGGGAGCTGTTTTTT. Translated, it gives CASSPGVLRTGELFF.

The rearrangement joins TRBV9 to TRBJ1-4; the D is unclear. Germline lookup yields CDR1 SGDLS and CDR2 YYNGEE. This CDR3 has 10 amino acids. Trimming removed 10 bases at V and 8 bases at J, with 9 bases between. The CDR3 loop is CARSWEKLFF. The CDR3 nucleotides are TGTGCCCGGAGTTGGGAAAAACTGTTTTTT.

This clone was counted between two and nine times. The CDR3 DNA is TGTGCCAGCAGAAAACAGGGGACTCCCTTGTCACCCCTCCACTTT. Protein sequence: CASRKQGTPLSPLHF. The chain combines TRBV6-5 with TRBJ1-6; TRBD1 matches at 7 bases. V trimming: 6 bases; J trimming: 10 bases; junction bases outside the gene matches: 12. Germline CDR1 reads MNHEY; CDR2 reads SVGAGI. This CDR3 has 15 amino acids.

The gene calls are TRBV19 and TRBJ1-1; D is uncertain. Germline CDR1 is LNHDA and CDR2 is SQIVND (reference sequence). Between the trimmed V and J ends, which lost 6 bases and 7 bases, there was a span of 21 bases. The CDR3 is 15 residues long. This CDR3 is CASRKSGAGNGEAFF. In DNA form, the CDR3 reads TGTGCCAGTAGGAAGTCAGGTGCCGGTAACGGTGAAGCTTTCTTT.

The chain carries TRBV30 and TRBJ2-3; possible D gene TRBD1, 6 bases. CDR1 and CDR2 (germline): GTSNPN, SVGIG (reference sequence). V dropped 0 bases and J dropped 3 bases, with 7 bases sitting between them. This CDR3 has 13 amino acids. The CDR3 loop is CAWSVGGTDTQYF. CDR3 in DNA: TGTGCCTGGAGTGTAGGGGGTACAGATACGCAGTATTTT.

The genes are TRBV25-1 and TRBJ2-7; a weak D match, TRBD2 (5 bases). Trimming took 1 base from V and 0 from J, leaving 10 bases between them. CDR3 length: 15 amino acids. Germline-derived CDR1 and CDR2 are MGHDK and SYGVNS. CDR3 nucleotide sequence: TGTGCCAGCAGTGAATCGGGGAGTTCCTCCTACGAGCAGTACTTC. It specifies CASSESGSSSYEQYF.

The rearrangement joins TRBV7-3 to TRBJ1-1; perhaps TRBD1 as D (5 bases). The CDR3 runs 13 residues. CDR1 SGHTA and CDR2 FQGTGA come from the germline V gene. Trimming pared 2 bases from V and 1 base from J, leaving 5 bases between. The CDR3 region is CASSLQGNTEAFF. CDR3 nucleotides: TGTGCCAGCAGCTTACAGGGGAACACTGAAGCTTTCTTT.

This clone was observed a handful of times. This sequence joins TRBV6-5 and TRBJ1-2, with D perhaps matching TRBD1 (6 bases). This CDR3 comprises 15 residues. From germline, CDR1 is MNHEY and CDR2 SVGAGI. Trimming pared 6 bases from V and 4 bases from J, leaving 18 bases between. CDR3 in amino acids: CASSLSTGQAYGYTF. The DNA of the CDR3 is TGTGCCAGCAGCCTCTCGACAGGCCAGGCCTATGGCTACACCTTC.

The chain is built from TRBV7-6 and TRBJ2-5; 14 bases line up with TRBD2. With 6 bases clipped from V and 6 bases from J, the junction kept 9 bases outside the gene matches. Germline V gives CDR1 SGHVS, CDR2 FNYEAQ. The CDR3 is made up of 16 amino acids. Here the CDR3 reads CASRTSGGAGAKTQYF. CDR3 sequence (DNA): TGTGCCAGCAGGACTAGCGGGGGGGCCGGCGCTAAGACCCAGTACTTC.

The chain recombines TRBV28 with TRBJ2-5, with TRBD1 identical over 10 bases. The junction had 6 bases not matched to a gene; V was cut back by 3 bases and J by 2 bases. CDR1 and CDR2 (germline): MDHEN, SYDVKM. The CDR3 is 16 amino acids. In nucleotides, the CDR3 is TGTGCCAGCAGTTTCACCGGGACAGGGGCTCAAGAGACCCAGTACTTC. Protein product: CASSFTGTGAQETQYF.

V usage is TRBV27 and J usage is TRBJ1-2; D is ambiguous. This CDR3 spans 13 amino acids. Germline V gene data show CDR1 as MNHEY and CDR2 as SMNVEV (reference sequence). The V end was cut by 1 base, the J end by 8 bases, with 11 bases between. The CDR3 coding sequence is TGTGCCAGCAGTTTATTTCCCCACTGGGGCTACACCTTC. Its translation is CASSLFPHWGYTF.

This chain joins TRBV21-1 and TRBJ1-6. TRBV21-1 is described as a pseudogene. This CDR3 region has 13 residues. CDR3: CARYGDYNSPLHF. The DNA of the CDR3 is TGTGCCCGGTACGGGGATTATAATTCACCCCTCCACTTT.

This sequence joins TRBV13 and TRBJ1-2, with a possible D match to TRBD1 (6 bases). This CDR3 is built from 13 residues. V dropped 5 bases and J dropped 12 bases, with 19 bases sitting between them. The germline V gene encodes CDR1 PRHDT and CDR2 FYEKMQ (reference sequence). CDR3 loop: CASSLGTTVYHTF. The CDR3 nucleotides are TGTGCCAGCAGCCTCGGGACAACCGTCTATCACACCTTC.

V is TRBV4-2 and J is TRBJ2-3; TRBD2 matches 10 bases. J lost 0 bases, V lost 4 bases, and 13 bases had no gene match. CDR3 size: 19 residues. Per the germline V gene, CDR1 is LGHNA and CDR2 is YNFKEQ. The CDR3 DNA is TGTGCCAGCAGCCTTACTCCCCTAACTAGCGGGGTTAGCACAGATACGCAGTATTTT. It specifies CASSLTPLTSGVSTDTQYF.

The chain joins TRBV19 to TRBJ1-4; D may be TRBD1 (5 bases). Trimming removed 5 bases from V and 4 bases from J, with 8 bases in between. CDR3 size: 13 residues. CDR1 LNHDA and CDR2 SQIVND come from the germline V gene (reference sequence). CDR3 amino acids: CASSDRDNEKLFF. The CDR3 coding sequence is TGTGCCAGTAGTGACAGAGATAATGAAAAACTGTTTTTT.

The chain couples TRBV7-9 to TRBJ1-5, with 9 nucleotides matching TRBD1. This CDR3 has 14 residues. The germline gives CDR1 SEHNR, CDR2 FQNEAQ (reference sequence). V gave up 4 bases and J gave up 6 bases; unmatched junction bases: 4. This CDR3 reads CASSWDREIQPQHF. The CDR3 nucleotides read TGTGCCAGCAGCTGGGACAGGGAAATTCAGCCCCAGCATTTT.

This sequence joins TRBV18 and TRBJ1-6; 8 bases fit TRBD1. The CDR3 totals 16 residues. The ends lost 1 base at V and 7 bases at J; junction bases unmatched: 6. Looked up from germline, CDR1 is KGHSH and CDR2 is LQKENI. The CDR3 DNA reads TGTGCCAGCTCACCACGGCAGGGGGCTGGGAATTCACCCCTCCACTTT. Protein: CASSPRQGAGNSPLHF.

This clone was detected once. The chain employs TRBV11-3 and TRBJ2-1; D is uncertain. Trimming shortened V by 1 base and J by 7 bases, and 8 bases separated the two germline ends. The CDR3 has 13 residues. Germline V gives CDR1 SGHNT, CDR2 YENEEA. The CDR3 DNA sequence: TGTGCCAGCAGCTTAGGCAGGAATAATGAGCAGTTCTTC. This sequence encodes CASSLGRNNEQFF.

J is TRBJ2-1 and V is TRBV21-1; the table's TRBD2 call for D was not verified on the DNA. TRBV21-1 is a listed pseudogene. The CDR3 is made up of 17 amino acids. This CDR3 reads CASSKGVAGQEPNEQFF. In nucleotides, the CDR3 is TGTGCCAGCAGCAAAGGAGTAGCGGGGCAGGAGCCCAATGAGCAGTTCTTC.

This clone came up a few times. The V call is TRBV30, the J call TRBJ2-5; no definite D call. Trimming removed 4 bases at V and 3 bases at J, with 6 bases between. Per germline, CDR1 GTSNPN and CDR2 SVGIG (reference sequence). The CDR3 sequence is 11 residues long. CDR3 amino acids: CAWTMKETQYF. The CDR3 DNA reads TGTGCCTGGACTATGAAAGAGACCCAGTACTTC.

The chain couples TRBV7-2 to TRBJ1-1; D gene uncertain. Looked up from germline, CDR1 is SGHTA and CDR2 is FQGNSA. This CDR3 contains 13 residues. Between the trimmed V and J ends, which lost 5 bases and 0 bases, there was a span of 7 bases. The CDR3 sequence: CASSHGVNTEAFF. As DNA, the CDR3 is TGTGCCAGCAGCCACGGGGTGAACACTGAAGCTTTCTTT.

This clone has only one observation. For the CDR3, the DNA is TGTGCCAGCCAGGGACTACTCTACAATGAGCAGTTCTTC. It translates to CASQGLLYNEQFF. V and J are TRBV5-4 and TRBJ2-1; 7 nucleotides align to TRBD2. Germline CDR1 SGHNT, CDR2 YYREEE (reference sequence). CDR3 size: 13 residues. V was pared by 7 bases and J by 3 bases, with 4 bases of the junction left unmatched.